The 26 T cell receptor beta chains reported below all come from one sample, sequenced in a study of regulatory T cells in long-lasting Graves disease (dated by TCRdb to the early 2020s). Library construction relied on multiplex PCR. Sequencing instrument: Illumina HiSeq 4000. CDR3 regions were amplified by Arm-PCR with iRepertoire HTBI primers to construct TCR beta libraries. TCRdb cleaned the public reads at Q25 with fastp, built clones with MiXCR and kept in-frame beta chains. CDR3 protein duplicates are merged, each entry listing the most common genes and DNA. The sample table holds about 540,000 distinct CDR3 sequences, of which about 13% were seen once. Clones ranked in the top ten supply over 7.5% of the sample. According to the study, the label for this sample's time point signals: newly diagnosed GD, antithyroid drugs for less than 3 months. For both TCR sequencing and RNA sequencing, RNA was extracted from PBMCs using TRIzol.

This same sample was also part of a study on T cells in Graves' hyperthyroidism and ophthalmopathy.

Sequencing was performed on peripheral blood mononuclear cells (PBMCs), taken at new diagnosis, from a patient treated with antithyroid drugs. The receptors shown here come from a young man with Graves disease. Donor details come from another sample of the same person, matched by shared clones.

There are many counts of this clonotype. V is TRBV2 and J is TRBJ2-7; 9 bases align to TRBD2. The CDR3 loop spans 15 amino acids. The junction had 12 bases not matched to a gene; V was cut back by 8 bases and J by 4 bases. Germline V gene lookup returns CDR1 SNHLY and CDR2 FYNNEI. The CDR3 is CASLERREGRYEQYF. Written as DNA, the CDR3 is TGTGCCAGCCTTGAGCGGCGGGAGGGCCGATACGAGCAGTACTTC. Based on the CDR3 plus reference TRBV2 and TRBJ2-7, the full variable domain is EPEVTQTPSHQVTQMGQEVILRCVPISNHLYFYWYRQILGQKVEFLVSFYNNEISEKSEIFDDQFSVERPDGSNFTLKIRSTKLEDSAMYFCASLERREGRYEQYFGPGTRLTVT.

This clonotype was seen repeatedly, ten times or more. J is TRBJ2-5 and V is TRBV6-1; a possible D gene is TRBD2 (6 bases). The CDR3 has 15 residues. Germline V gene lookup returns CDR1 MNHNS and CDR2 SASEGT. V was shortened by 6 bases and J by 1 base, with 15 bases between the two germline ends. The CDR3 sequence is CASRRGGGIQETQYF. The CDR3 DNA follows: TGTGCCAGCAGGAGAGGTGGCGGGATCCAAGAGACCCAGTACTTC.

A remark on this clonotype: A much bigger clone sits one base away, suggesting this may be a read error. For the CDR3, the DNA is TGTGCCAGCAGCAACATGCCTTGGAATGACCTATTTTTT. This sequence encodes CASSNMPWNDLFF. The chain employs TRBV12-3 or TRBV12-4 and TRBJ1-4; D not resolved. The CDR3 contains 13 residues. V was trimmed by 6 bases and J by 17 bases, leaving 22 bases between them.

This clonotype was picked up many times. The V gene is TRBV20-1, the J gene TRBJ1-1; no firm D call. Looked up from germline, CDR1 is DFQATT and CDR2 is SNEGSKA (reference sequence). The length of the CDR3 is 15 residues. V lost 6 bases, J lost 1 base, and 18 bases lay in between. CDR3 nucleotide sequence: TGCAGTGCCGTTGACGGACGGACTACGAACACTGAAGCTTTCTTT. Its translation is CSAVDGRTTNTEAFF.

This clonotype turned up a few times. V gene TRBV19 combines with J gene TRBJ1-3; unclear D gene. From germline, CDR1 is LNHDA and CDR2 SQIVND (reference sequence). The CDR3 is 14 amino acids. Trimming shortened V by 7 bases and J by 2 bases, and 12 bases separated the two germline ends. CDR3 residues: CASTPPAAGNTIYF. CDR3 DNA sequence: TGTGCCAGTACCCCCCCCGCAGCTGGAAACACCATATATTTT.

This clonotype came up many times. The CDR3 protein is CASTTGGHEQYF. The DNA of the CDR3 is TGCGCCAGCACGACAGGAGGCCACGAGCAGTACTTC. The chain links TRBV5-1 to TRBJ2-7; tentatively, D is TRBD1 (6 bases). V lost 6 bases, J lost 5 bases, and 12 bases lay in between. The CDR3 extends over 12 amino acids. Germline V gene sequence: CDR1 SGHRS, CDR2 YFSETQ.

This clonotype was seen more than once but under ten times. A clone one base away is much larger, so this may be a read error. The rearrangement links TRBV7-3 to TRBJ2-1, with unresolved D. The CDR3 runs to 15 residues. The V gene's germline CDR1 is SGHTA and CDR2 FQGTGA. With 0 bases removed from V and 0 bases from J, the gap between germline ends came to 6 bases. For the CDR3, the DNA is TGTGCCAGCAGCTTAACTGCGGACTCCTACAATGAGCAGTTCTTC. It encodes CASSLTADSYNEQFF.

This clonotype was counted ten times or more. The DNA for the CDR3 is TGTGCCAGTAGTAACCTAGGGCCCCAGGGGACTGAAGCTTTCTTT. Translated, it gives CASSNLGPQGTEAFF. This chain joins TRBV27 and TRBJ1-1, with a possible D match to TRBD1 (6 bases). Trimming left V 9 bases short and J 5 bases short, with 22 bases between. From germline, CDR1 is MNHEY and CDR2 SMNVEV (reference sequence). The CDR3 contains 15 residues.

This clonotype was seen a few times. The chain links TRBV14 to TRBJ1-4; D not resolved. V lost 10 bases and J 1 base, leaving 16 bases between the germline ends. CDR1 is SGHDN, CDR2 FVKESK, per germline. This CDR3 has 15 residues. This chain's CDR3 is CATSDGGRTNEKLFF. DNA for the CDR3: TGTGCCACCTCGGATGGTGGGAGAACTAATGAAAAACTGTTTTTT.

As regards this clonotype: Germline is not matched at one junction end, which may reflect a read error. V usage is TRBV9 and J usage is TRBJ1-1; TRBD1 agrees at 9 bases. CDR3 length: 17 amino acids. Per the germline V gene, CDR1 is SGDLS and CDR2 is YYNGEE. CDR3 coding DNA: TGTACCAGCAGCGTAGAAGGGGACAGGGCCCTCGCCGGTGAAGCTTTCTTT. Amino acids: CTSSVEGDRALAGEAFF.

Ten or more counts support this clonotype. The chain carries TRBV6-4 and TRBJ2-1; TRBD2 aligns across 7 bases. Germline CDR1 and CDR2: MRHNA and SNTAGT. There are 16 residues in the CDR3. Unmatched junction bases numbered 11, after V lost 0 bases and J lost 9 bases. CDR3 bases: TGTGCCAGCAGTGACTCTGGGGGGGGAATGGAGGGTGAGCAGTTCTTC. Its translation: CASSDSGGGMEGEQFF.

This sequence joins TRBV19 and TRBJ1-5; 8 bases agree with TRBD1. The length of the CDR3 is 14 residues. The germline gives CDR1 LNHDA, CDR2 SQIVND (reference sequence). The V gene end was trimmed by 2 bases and the J gene end by 6 bases; junction bases not matched to a gene: 3. The CDR3 bases are TGTGCCAGTAGTATACAGGGGGCCGGTCAGCCCCAGCATTTT. Translation gives CASSIQGAGQPQHF.

The CDR3, as DNA: TGTGCCAGCAATCGGGGGTCCTACGAGCAGTACTTC. It encodes CASNRGSYEQYF. This chain joins TRBV25-1 and TRBJ2-7, with D perhaps TRBD2 (6 bases). This CDR3 comprises 12 residues. Trimming cost V 7 bases and J 1 base, with 8 bases left between them. Germline V lookup: CDR1 MGHDK, CDR2 SYGVNS.

This clonotype has ten or more counts. The V call is TRBV11-2, the J call TRBJ2-3, with TRBD2 matching 15 bases. The CDR3 covers 21 residues. V trimming: 1 base; J trimming: 2 bases; junction bases outside the gene matches: 13. Germline CDR1 and CDR2: SGHAT and FQNNGV. The CDR3 region has the DNA TGTGCCAGCAGCTTAGCCCCCGGGACTAGCGGGAGGAACCGAAACACAGATACGCAGTATTTT. Translated: CASSLAPGTSGRNRNTDTQYF.

The chain couples TRBV12-3 or TRBV12-4 to TRBJ2-2; D uncertain. This CDR3 comprises 12 residues. V shed 5 bases and J shed 4 bases, with 5 bases lying between them. The CDR3 loop reads CASSAATGELFF. The DNA for the CDR3 is TGTGCCAGCAGTGCAGCCACCGGGGAGCTGTTTTTT.

Turning to this clonotype: A much larger clone lies one base from this, so it may be a read error. This CDR3 fails to terminate in the conserved phenylalanine or tryptophan, so it likely reflects a read error. The rearrangement links TRBV2 to TRBJ1-2, with D unresolved. Germline CDR1 and CDR2: SNHLY and FYNNEI. The CDR3 contains 12 residues. V lost 6 bases and J 5 bases, leaving 10 bases between the germline ends. DNA of the CDR3: TGTGCCAGCAGACCGGGTCAATATGGCTACACCTTG. This translates into CASRPGQYGYTL.

At least ten counts were recorded for this clonotype. This chain joins TRBV5-6 and TRBJ2-1, with no clear D. The CDR3 is 15 residues long. Germline lookup yields CDR1 SGHDT and CDR2 YYEEEE. Trimming removed 1 base from V and 0 bases from J, with 8 bases in between. The CDR3 nucleotides are TGTGCCAGCAGCTTGCTGTCTAGCTCCTACAATGAGCAGTTCTTC. Amino acid sequence: CASSLLSSSYNEQFF.

This clonotype was detected a few times. This chain links TRBV27 with TRBJ2-5, with a possible D match to TRBD2 (6 bases). The CDR3 has 14 residues. Germline V gene sequence: CDR1 MNHEY, CDR2 SMNVEV (reference sequence). Trimming stripped 3 bases from V and 3 bases from J, with 11 bases between. Written as DNA, the CDR3 is TGTGCCAGCAGTTTCTGGGACTCCAAAGAGACCCAGTACTTC. Protein sequence: CASSFWDSKETQYF.

Ten or more counts support this clonotype. The chain is built from TRBV11-2 and TRBJ2-1; no firm D call. The CDR3 totals 14 residues. Trimming removed 3 bases at V and 6 bases at J, with 12 bases between. Per germline, CDR1 SGHAT and CDR2 FQNNGV. The CDR3 sequence: CASSFVLLSNEQFF. The CDR3 DNA is TGTGCCAGCAGCTTCGTCCTGCTCTCCAATGAGCAGTTCTTC.

This clonotype was seen a handful of times. The chain recombines TRBV15 with TRBJ1-1; unclear D gene. This CDR3 has 16 amino acids. CDR1 is LNHNV, CDR2 YYDKDF, per germline (reference sequence). V lost 0 bases and J lost 0, with 11 bases in between. The CDR3 bases are TGTGCCACCAGCAGAGAGGGATTGGGGATGAACACTGAAGCTTTCTTT. It encodes CATSREGLGMNTEAFF.

In this sample, this clonotype turned up many times. The chain joins TRBV20-1 to TRBJ2-1; D not resolved. Germline CDR1 is DFQATT and CDR2 is SNEGSKA (reference sequence). With 3 bases removed from V and 5 bases from J, the gap between germline ends came to 11 bases. The CDR3 covers 13 residues. The DNA for the CDR3 is TGCAGTGCTAGCGGGCGGATTAACAATGAGCAGTTCTTC. Protein product: CSASGRINNEQFF.

This chain connects TRBV29-1 to TRBJ2-2; 8 bases match TRBD2. J lost 5 bases, V lost 6 bases, and 5 bases had no gene match. CDR3 length equals 13 residues. Germline V lookup: CDR1 SQVTM, CDR2 ANQGSEA. The CDR3 sequence: CSVVSGTTGELFF. CDR3 nucleotides: TGCAGCGTAGTTAGCGGGACGACCGGGGAGCTGTTTTTT.

This clonotype occurred many times. The genes are TRBV7-9 and TRBJ2-2; TRBD2 matches at 7 bases. V gave up 5 bases and J gave up 0 bases; unmatched junction bases: 3. In germline, CDR1 is SEHNR, CDR2 FQNEAQ (reference sequence). The CDR3 sequence is 15 residues long. The CDR3 coding sequence is TGTGCCAGCAGCCCAGCGGGGCCGAACACCGGGGAGCTGTTTTTT. It translates to CASSPAGPNTGELFF. The whole variable domain, filled in from reference TRBV7-9 and TRBJ2-2, reads DTGVSQNPRHKITKRGQNVTFRCDPISEHNRLYWYRQTLGQGPEFLTYFQNEAQLEKSRLLSDRFSAERPKGSFSTLEIQRTEQGDSAMYLCASSPAGPNTGELFFGEGSRLTVL.

This clonotype was seen a few times. This chain links TRBV27 with TRBJ1-5, with D uncertain. Per germline, CDR1 MNHEY and CDR2 SMNVEV (reference sequence). V shed 5 bases and J shed 4 bases, with 15 bases lying between them. There are 15 residues in the CDR3. CDR3 sequence reads: CASSVSPVSNQPQHF. CDR3 in DNA: TGTGCCAGCAGTGTAAGCCCGGTATCAAATCAGCCCCAGCATTTT.

This clonotype was seen a handful of times. The rearrangement links TRBV6-1 to TRBJ1-5, with D hard to call. Germline V gives CDR1 MNHNS, CDR2 SASEGT. V was clipped by 8 bases and J by 4 bases, with 12 bases between them. CDR3 length equals 13 residues. CDR3 in amino acids: CASLQGLNQPQHF. CDR3 bases: TGTGCCAGCCTCCAAGGCCTAAATCAGCCCCAGCATTTT.

This clonotype came up many times. The V call is TRBV6-1, the J call TRBJ1-2; 9 positions match TRBD1. CDR1 is MNHNS, CDR2 SASEGT, per germline. The V and J ends lost 7 bases and 5 bases, in that order; junction bases with no gene match: 8. The CDR3 length is 14 residues. CDR3 sequence reads: CASTQGQGDYGYTF. DNA of the CDR3: TGTGCCAGCACACAGGGACAGGGCGATTATGGCTACACCTTC.